The next 10 T cell receptor beta chains were all read from a single sample in a study of T cell repertoires in cytomegalovirus infection. TCRdb redid the calling of the reads with MiXCR, one entry per CDR3 protein. The data contain about 180,000 distinct CDR3 sequences, roughly 14% of them singletons. Sample: PBMCs. The source is a human donor in good health (CMV status not recorded). Some clones in this sample may be carry-over from other donors' samples.

The chain uses TRBV29-1 and TRBJ1-2; D gene ambiguous. The V gene lost 4 bases and the J gene lost 0 bases, with 9 bases spanning the gap. The CDR3 contains 13 residues. The germline V gene has CDR1 SQVTM and CDR2 ANQGSEA. CDR3 coding DNA: TGCAGCGTTGCGACCGGGCCTAACTATGGCTACACCTTC. Encoded protein: CSVATGPNYGYTF.

The rearrangement links TRBV4-3 to TRBJ2-1; D gene unclear. The germline V gene has CDR1 LGHNA and CDR2 YSLEER. The CDR3 runs to 13 residues. The V and J ends lost 0 bases and 4 bases respectively, with 4 bases between them. This CDR3 reads CASSQDLYNEQFF. In DNA, the CDR3 is TGCGCCAGCAGCCAAGATCTTTACAATGAGCAGTTCTTC.

This clonotype has only a few counts. This chain links TRBV19 with TRBJ2-1; 8 nucleotides agree with TRBD2. The length of the CDR3 is 15 residues. V lost 2 bases to trimming and J lost 2 bases; unmatched junction nucleotides: 2. CDR1 is LNHDA, CDR2 SQIVND, per germline (reference sequence). CDR3 sequence (DNA): TGTGCCAGTAGTATATCGGGGGGGGCCTACAATGAGCAGTTCTTC. This sequence encodes CASSISGGAYNEQFF.

This rearrangement joins TRBV20-1 to TRBJ2-3, with D hard to call. This CDR3 region has 11 residues. Trimming left V 2 bases short and J 6 bases short, with 6 bases between. Germline V gives CDR1 DFQATT, CDR2 SNEGSKA (reference sequence). CDR3 sequence: CSARLVDTQYF. CDR3 nucleotides: TGCAGTGCTAGACTAGTTGATACGCAGTATTTT.

This clonotype was found a few times. V gene TRBV6-4 combines with J gene TRBJ2-1, with D maybe TRBD2 (5 bases). The CDR3 spans 15 residues. V lost 2 bases, J lost 7 bases, and 15 bases lay in between. Looked up from germline, CDR1 is MRHNA and CDR2 is SNTAGT. CDR3 sequence: CASSDPRETGNEQFF. CDR3 bases: TGTGCCAGCAGTGACCCCAGAGAGACGGGGAATGAGCAGTTCTTC.

Only a few counts were recorded for this clonotype. V and J are TRBV4-1 and TRBJ2-1; D is tentatively TRBD1 or TRBD2 (5 bases each). The germline V gene has CDR1 MGHRA and CDR2 YSYEKL. V was pared by 5 bases and J by 7 bases, with 15 bases between. The CDR3 covers 14 residues. CDR3 DNA sequence: TGCGCCAGCAGCGACTGGCAGGGAGATAATGAGCAGTTCTTC. The encoded protein is CASSDWQGDNEQFF.

This clonotype has only a few counts. J is TRBJ2-6 and V is TRBV11-2; TRBD1 is a possible D gene (6 bases). The CDR3 runs 19 residues. Germline loops: CDR1 SGHAT, CDR2 FQNNGV. Trimming took off 5 bases at V and 0 bases at J, with 20 bases between the two ends. Here the CDR3 DNA reads TGTGCCAGCAGCCCCTTCTTTGGGGGCCCTAACTCTGGGGCCAACGTCCTGACTTTC. Its protein is CASSPFFGGPNSGANVLTF.

CDR3 bases: TGCAGTGCTAGACAGGGTGGGGTCCGGGACACTGAAGCTTTCTTT. This encodes CSARQGGVRDTEAFF. This chain uses TRBV20-1 with TRBJ1-1, with D maybe TRBD1 (5 bases). There are 15 residues in the CDR3. Looked up from germline, CDR1 is DFQATT and CDR2 is SNEGSKA (reference sequence). V dropped 2 bases and J dropped 3 bases, with 16 bases sitting between them.

This rearrangement joins TRBV6-5 to TRBJ2-3; TRBD1 aligns across 9 bases. The CDR3 spans 16 residues. Per the germline V gene, CDR1 is MNHEY and CDR2 is SVGAGI. The junction had 8 bases not matched to a gene; V was cut back by 6 bases and J by 1 base. The CDR3 reads CASSPTGGHRTDTQYF. The CDR3 DNA sequence: TGTGCCAGCAGCCCAACAGGGGGCCATCGCACAGATACGCAGTATTTT.

V usage is TRBV7-9 and J usage is TRBJ1-2; 12 nucleotides align to TRBD1. CDR3 size: 17 residues. Germline V gene sequence: CDR1 SEHNR, CDR2 FQNEAQ (reference sequence). With V trimmed by 4 bases and J by 3 bases, 9 bases remained unmatched. As DNA, the CDR3 is TGTGCCAGCAGCTCGAGGGGGACAGGGGGCGCGCACTATGGCTACACCTTC. Translation: CASSSRGTGGAHYGYTF.